A single sample gave rise to the 3 T cell receptor beta chains below, sequenced in a study of blood T cell repertoires in COVID-19. The assay was immunoSEQ multiplex PCR, and TCRdb's table has in-frame clones only and misses some. This sample has 65,000 to 90,000 clones, with about four fifths found just once. The sample taken for sequencing was peripheral blood. These receptors were collected from a woman of 80 years or more with active or convalescent COVID-19.

The CDR3 loop is CASSEGRGRYNEQFF. Written as DNA, the CDR3 is TGTGCCAGCAGTGAAGGGCGGGGGCGTTACAATGAGCAGTTCTTC. This chain joins TRBV2 and TRBJ2-1, with a possible D match to TRBD2 (7 bases). The CDR3 extends over 15 amino acids. V was shortened by 1 base and J by 4 bases, with 11 bases between the two germline ends. The germline CDR1 and CDR2 sequences are SNHLY and FYNNEI.

This clone appeared a single time. The genes are TRBV6-5 and TRBJ2-6; weak D call: TRBD1 (5 bases). From germline, CDR1 is MNHEY and CDR2 SVGAGI. V shed 10 bases and J shed 0 bases, with 13 bases lying between them. The CDR3 is 15 amino acids. CDR3 DNA sequence: TGTGCCACCAGGCAGGGAAGCTCTGGGGCCAACGTCCTGACTTTC. This gives the protein CATRQGSSGANVLTF.

The chain carries TRBV18 and TRBJ2-7, with 9 bases matching TRBD1. The J segment lost 1 base and the V segment lost 5 bases, leaving 3 bases of the junction unmatched. The germline gives CDR1 KGHSH, CDR2 LQKENI. There are 14 residues in the CDR3. CDR3 bases: TGTGCCAGCTCATCGGGGACAGGGTCCTACGAGCAGTACTTC. Residues: CASSSGTGSYEQYF.